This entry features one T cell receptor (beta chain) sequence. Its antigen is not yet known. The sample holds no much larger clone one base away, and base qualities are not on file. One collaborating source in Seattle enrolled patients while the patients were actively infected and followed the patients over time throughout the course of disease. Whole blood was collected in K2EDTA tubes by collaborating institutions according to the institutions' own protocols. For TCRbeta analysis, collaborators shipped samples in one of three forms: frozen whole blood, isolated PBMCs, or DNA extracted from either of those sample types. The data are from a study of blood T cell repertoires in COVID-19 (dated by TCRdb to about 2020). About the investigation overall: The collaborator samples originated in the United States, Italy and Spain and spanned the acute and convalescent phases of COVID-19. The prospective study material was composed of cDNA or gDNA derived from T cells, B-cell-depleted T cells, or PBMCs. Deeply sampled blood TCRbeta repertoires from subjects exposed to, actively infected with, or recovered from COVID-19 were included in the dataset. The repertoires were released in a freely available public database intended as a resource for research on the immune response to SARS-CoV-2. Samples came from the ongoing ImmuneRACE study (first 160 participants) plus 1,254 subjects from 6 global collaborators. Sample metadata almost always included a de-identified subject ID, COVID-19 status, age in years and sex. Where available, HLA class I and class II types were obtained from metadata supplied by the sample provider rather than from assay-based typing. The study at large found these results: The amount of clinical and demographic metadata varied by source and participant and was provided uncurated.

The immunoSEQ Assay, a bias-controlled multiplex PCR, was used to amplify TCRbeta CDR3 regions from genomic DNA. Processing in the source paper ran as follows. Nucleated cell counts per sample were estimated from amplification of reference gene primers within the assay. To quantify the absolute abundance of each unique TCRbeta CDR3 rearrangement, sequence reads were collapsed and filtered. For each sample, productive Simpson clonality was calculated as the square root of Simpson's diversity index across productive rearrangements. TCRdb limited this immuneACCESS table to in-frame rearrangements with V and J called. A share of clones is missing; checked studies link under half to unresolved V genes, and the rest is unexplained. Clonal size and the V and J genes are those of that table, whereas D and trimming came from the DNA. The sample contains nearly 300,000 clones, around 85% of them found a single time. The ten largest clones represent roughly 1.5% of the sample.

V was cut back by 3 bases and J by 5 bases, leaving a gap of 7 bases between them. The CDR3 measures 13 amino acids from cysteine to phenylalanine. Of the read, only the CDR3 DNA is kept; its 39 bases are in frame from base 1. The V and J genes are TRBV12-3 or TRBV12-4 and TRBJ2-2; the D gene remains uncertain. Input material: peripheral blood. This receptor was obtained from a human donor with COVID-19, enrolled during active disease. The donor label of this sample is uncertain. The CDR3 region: CASSLAETGELFF. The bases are TGTGCCAGCAGTTTGGCGGAGACCGGGGAGCTGTTTTTT.